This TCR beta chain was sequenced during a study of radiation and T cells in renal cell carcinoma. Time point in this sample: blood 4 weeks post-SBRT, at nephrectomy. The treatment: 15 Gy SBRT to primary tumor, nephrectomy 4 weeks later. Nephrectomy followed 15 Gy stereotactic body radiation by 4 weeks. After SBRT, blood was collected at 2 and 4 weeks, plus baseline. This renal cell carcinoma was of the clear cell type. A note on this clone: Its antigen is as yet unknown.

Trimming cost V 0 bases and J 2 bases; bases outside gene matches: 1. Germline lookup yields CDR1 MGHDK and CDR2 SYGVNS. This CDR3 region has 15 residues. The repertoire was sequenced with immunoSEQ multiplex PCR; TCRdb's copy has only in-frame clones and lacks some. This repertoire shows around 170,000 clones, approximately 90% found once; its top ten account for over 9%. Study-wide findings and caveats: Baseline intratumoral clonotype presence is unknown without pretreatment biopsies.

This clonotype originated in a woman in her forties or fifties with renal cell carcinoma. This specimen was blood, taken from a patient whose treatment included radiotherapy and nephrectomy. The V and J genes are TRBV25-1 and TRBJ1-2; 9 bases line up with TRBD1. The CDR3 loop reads CASSEYGQGNYGYTF. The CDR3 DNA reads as TGTGCCAGCAGTGAATATGGACAGGGGAACTATGGCTACACCTTC.